The clone carrying this TCR beta chain was seen at least ten times. Its antigen is unknown. The CDR3 sequence is 13 residues long. Trimming took off 5 bases at V and 1 base at J, with 9 bases between the two ends. Germline assignment: CDR1 DFQATT and CDR2 SNEGSKA (reference sequence). The sample originates from a study of blood T cells in healthy people across ages. Study outcomes and limitations: When set beside aged donors, long-lived donors presented more naive CD4+ cells and higher diversity. Nothing was known about donor CMV status, and this possibly confounded expanded clonotype changes. It was held that the diversity estimates obtained from one million T cells were underestimates.

Next came a second PCR, run for about 7 to 12 cycles, which used a sample-barcoded 5' primer along with a J-beta primer mix. TCRdb called the 5' RACE reads again in MiXCR, with one record for every CDR3 protein. The table lists about 1.1 million distinct CDR3 sequences, 35% to 40% of them singletons. Isolation per sample recovered at least 7 million PBMCs. V gene TRBV20-1 combines with J gene TRBJ1-5; possible D gene TRBD1, 6 bases. This TCR came from a man younger than 35 in good health. Input material: blood. The CDR3 here is CSAAQGSNQPQHF. The CDR3, as DNA: TGCAGTGCTGCCCAGGGGAGCAATCAGCCCCAGCATTTT.